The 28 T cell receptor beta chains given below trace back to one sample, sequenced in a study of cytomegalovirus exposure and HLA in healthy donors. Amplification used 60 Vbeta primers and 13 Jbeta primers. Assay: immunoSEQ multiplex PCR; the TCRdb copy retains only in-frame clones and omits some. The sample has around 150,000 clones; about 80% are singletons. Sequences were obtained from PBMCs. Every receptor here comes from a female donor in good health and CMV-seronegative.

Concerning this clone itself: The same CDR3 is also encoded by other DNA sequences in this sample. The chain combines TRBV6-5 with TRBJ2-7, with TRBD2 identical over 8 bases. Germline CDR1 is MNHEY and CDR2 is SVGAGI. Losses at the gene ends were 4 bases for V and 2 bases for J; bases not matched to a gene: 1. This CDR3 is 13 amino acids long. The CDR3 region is CASSLAGTYEQYF. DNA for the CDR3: TGTGCCAGCAGTTTAGCGGGGACCTACGAGCAGTACTTC.

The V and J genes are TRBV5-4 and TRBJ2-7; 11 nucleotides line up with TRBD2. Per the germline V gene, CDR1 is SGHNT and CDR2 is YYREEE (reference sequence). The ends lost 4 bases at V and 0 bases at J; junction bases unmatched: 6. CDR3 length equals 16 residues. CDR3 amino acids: CASSPASGGISYEQYF. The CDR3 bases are TGTGCCAGCAGCCCAGCTAGCGGGGGGATCTCCTACGAGCAGTACTTC.

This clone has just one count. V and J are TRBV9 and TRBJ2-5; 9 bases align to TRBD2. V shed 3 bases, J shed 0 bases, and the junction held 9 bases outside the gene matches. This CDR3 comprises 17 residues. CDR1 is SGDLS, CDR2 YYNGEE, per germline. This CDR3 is CASSAGGGGSYQETQYF. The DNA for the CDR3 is TGTGCCAGCAGCGCCGGCGGGGGGGGATCGTACCAAGAGACCCAGTACTTC.

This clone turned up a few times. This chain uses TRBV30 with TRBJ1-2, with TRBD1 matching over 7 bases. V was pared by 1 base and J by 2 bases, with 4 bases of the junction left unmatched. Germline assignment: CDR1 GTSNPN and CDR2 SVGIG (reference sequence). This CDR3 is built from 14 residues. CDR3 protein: CAWSGTGLNYGYTF. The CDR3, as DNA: TGTGCCTGGAGTGGGACAGGTCTAAACTATGGCTACACCTTC.

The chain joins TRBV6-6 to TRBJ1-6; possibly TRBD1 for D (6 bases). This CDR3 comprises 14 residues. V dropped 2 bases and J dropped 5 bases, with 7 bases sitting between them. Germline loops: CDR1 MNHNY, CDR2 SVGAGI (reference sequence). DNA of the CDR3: TGTGCCAGCAGTTACCGGACAGATAATTCACCCCTCCACTTT. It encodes CASSYRTDNSPLHF.

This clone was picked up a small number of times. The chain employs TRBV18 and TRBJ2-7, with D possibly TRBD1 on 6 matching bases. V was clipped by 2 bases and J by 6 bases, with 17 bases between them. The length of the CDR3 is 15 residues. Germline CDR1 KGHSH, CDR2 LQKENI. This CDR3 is CASSPMAGAPTEQYF. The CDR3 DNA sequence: TGTGCCAGCTCACCAATGGCAGGGGCTCCCACCGAGCAGTACTTC.

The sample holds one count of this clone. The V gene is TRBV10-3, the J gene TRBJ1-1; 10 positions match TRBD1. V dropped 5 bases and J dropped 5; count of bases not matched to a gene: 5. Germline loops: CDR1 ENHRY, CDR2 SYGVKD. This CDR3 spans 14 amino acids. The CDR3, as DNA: TGTGCCATCAGTCGGGACAGGGGAGGGACTGAAGCTTTCTTT. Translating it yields CAISRDRGGTEAFF.

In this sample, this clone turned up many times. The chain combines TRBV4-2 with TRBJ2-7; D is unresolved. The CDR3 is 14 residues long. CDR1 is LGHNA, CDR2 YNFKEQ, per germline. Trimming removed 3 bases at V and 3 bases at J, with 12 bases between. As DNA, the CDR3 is TGTGCCAGCAGCCATATGGTTCGGGTCTACGAGCAGTACTTC. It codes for CASSHMVRVYEQYF.

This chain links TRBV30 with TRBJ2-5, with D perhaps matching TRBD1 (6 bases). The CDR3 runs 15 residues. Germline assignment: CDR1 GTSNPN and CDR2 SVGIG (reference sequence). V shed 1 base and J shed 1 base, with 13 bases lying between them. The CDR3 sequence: CAWSEPTGIQETQYF. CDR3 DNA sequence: TGTGCCTGGAGTGAGCCAACAGGGATCCAAGAGACCCAGTACTTC.

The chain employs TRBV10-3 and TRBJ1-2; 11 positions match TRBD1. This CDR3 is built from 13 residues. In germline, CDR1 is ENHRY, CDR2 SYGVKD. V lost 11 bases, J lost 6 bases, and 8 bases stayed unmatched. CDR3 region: CAGRGTGGDGYTF. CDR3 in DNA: TGTGCCGGTAGGGGGACAGGGGGAGATGGCTACACCTTC.

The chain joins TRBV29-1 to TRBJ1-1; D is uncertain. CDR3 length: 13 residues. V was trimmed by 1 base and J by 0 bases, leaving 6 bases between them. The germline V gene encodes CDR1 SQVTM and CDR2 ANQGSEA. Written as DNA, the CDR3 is TGCAGCGTTGAAGCCTCTATGAACACTGAAGCTTTCTTT. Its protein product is CSVEASMNTEAFF.

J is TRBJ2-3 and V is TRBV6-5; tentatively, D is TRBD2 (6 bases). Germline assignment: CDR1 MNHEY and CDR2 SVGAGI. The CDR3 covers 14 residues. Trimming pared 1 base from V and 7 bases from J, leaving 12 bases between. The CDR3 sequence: CASSYYGGTNTQYF. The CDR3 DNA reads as TGTGCCAGCAGTTACTACGGAGGGACGAATACGCAGTATTTT.

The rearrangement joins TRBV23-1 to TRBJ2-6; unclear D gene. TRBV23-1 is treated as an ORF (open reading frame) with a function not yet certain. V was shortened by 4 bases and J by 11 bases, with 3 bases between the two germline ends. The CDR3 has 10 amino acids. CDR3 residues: CASSRDVLTF. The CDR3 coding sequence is TGCGCCAGCAGTCGAGACGTCCTGACTTTC.

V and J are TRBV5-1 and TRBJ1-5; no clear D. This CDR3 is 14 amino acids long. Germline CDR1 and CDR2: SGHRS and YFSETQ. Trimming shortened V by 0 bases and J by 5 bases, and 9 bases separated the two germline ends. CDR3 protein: CASSLAGQDQPQHF. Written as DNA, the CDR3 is TGCGCCAGCAGCTTGGCAGGTCAGGATCAGCCCCAGCATTTT.

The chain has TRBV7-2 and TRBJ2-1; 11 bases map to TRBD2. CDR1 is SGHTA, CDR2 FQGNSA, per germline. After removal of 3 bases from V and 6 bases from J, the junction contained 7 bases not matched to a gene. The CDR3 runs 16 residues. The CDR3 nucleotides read TGTGCCAGCAGCTTGACTAGCGGGGCCCAGCTCAATGAGCAGTTCTTC. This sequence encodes CASSLTSGAQLNEQFF.

The CDR3 bases are TGTGCCAGCAGCCAAGTGTTCGGCGGAACCTACGAGCAGTACTTC. It is translated as CASSQVFGGTYEQYF. This chain joins TRBV4-2 and TRBJ2-7; D is uncertain. Trimming took 1 base from V and 2 from J, leaving 12 bases between them. Per germline, CDR1 LGHNA and CDR2 YNFKEQ. The CDR3 sequence is 15 residues long.

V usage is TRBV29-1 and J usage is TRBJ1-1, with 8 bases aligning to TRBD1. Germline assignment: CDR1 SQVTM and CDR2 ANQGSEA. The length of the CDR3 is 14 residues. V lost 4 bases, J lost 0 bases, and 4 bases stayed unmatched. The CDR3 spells CSVGAGGMNTEAFF. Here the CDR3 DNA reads TGCAGCGTTGGCGCAGGGGGCATGAACACTGAAGCTTTCTTT.

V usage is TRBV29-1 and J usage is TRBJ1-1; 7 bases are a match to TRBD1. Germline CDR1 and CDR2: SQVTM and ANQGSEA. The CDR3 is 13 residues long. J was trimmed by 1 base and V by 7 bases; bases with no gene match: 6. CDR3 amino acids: CSALGQPNTEAFF. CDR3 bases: TGCAGCGCACTGGGACAGCCGAACACTGAAGCTTTCTTT.

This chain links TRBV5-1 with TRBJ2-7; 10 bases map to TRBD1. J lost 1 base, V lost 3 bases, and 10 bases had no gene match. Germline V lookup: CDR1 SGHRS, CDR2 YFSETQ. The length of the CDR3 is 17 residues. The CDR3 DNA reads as TGCGCCAGCAGCTCCCAACCCGGGGGACAGGGGTCCTACGAGCAGTACTTC. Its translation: CASSSQPGGQGSYEQYF.

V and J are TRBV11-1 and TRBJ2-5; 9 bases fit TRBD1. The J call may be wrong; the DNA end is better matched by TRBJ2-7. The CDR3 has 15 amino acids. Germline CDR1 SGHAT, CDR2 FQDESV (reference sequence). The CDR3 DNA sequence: TGTGCCAGCAGCTTTGCAGGGACAGGGCCCTACGAGCAGTACTTC. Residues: CASSFAGTGPYEQYF.

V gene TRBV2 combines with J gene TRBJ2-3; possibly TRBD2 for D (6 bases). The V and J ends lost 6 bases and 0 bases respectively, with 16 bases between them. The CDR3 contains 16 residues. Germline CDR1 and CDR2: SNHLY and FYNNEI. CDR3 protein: CASRETGGISTDTQYF. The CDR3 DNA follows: TGTGCCAGCAGGGAAACAGGAGGGATTAGCACAGATACGCAGTATTTT.

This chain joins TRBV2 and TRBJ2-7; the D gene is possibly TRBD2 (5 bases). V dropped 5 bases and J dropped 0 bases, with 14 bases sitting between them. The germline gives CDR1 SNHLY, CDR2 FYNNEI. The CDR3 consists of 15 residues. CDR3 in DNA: TGTGCCAGCAGTCGAGCGAGGGAAAGCTCCTACGAGCAGTACTTC. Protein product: CASSRARESSYEQYF.

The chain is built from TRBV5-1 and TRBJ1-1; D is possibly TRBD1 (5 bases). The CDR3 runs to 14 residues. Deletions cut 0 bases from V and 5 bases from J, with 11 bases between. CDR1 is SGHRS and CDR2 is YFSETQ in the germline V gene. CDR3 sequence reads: CASSLVGGGTEAFF. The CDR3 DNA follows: TGCGCCAGCAGCTTGGTCGGGGGTGGTACTGAAGCTTTCTTT.

This chain's CDR3 is CSVSRQGNTEAFF. CDR3 DNA sequence: TGCAGCGTTAGTAGACAGGGGAACACTGAAGCTTTCTTT. This chain links TRBV29-1 with TRBJ1-1, with TRBD1 identical over 7 bases. The CDR3 consists of 13 residues. J lost 1 base, V lost 5 bases, and 4 bases had no gene match. The germline CDR1 and CDR2 sequences are SQVTM and ANQGSEA.

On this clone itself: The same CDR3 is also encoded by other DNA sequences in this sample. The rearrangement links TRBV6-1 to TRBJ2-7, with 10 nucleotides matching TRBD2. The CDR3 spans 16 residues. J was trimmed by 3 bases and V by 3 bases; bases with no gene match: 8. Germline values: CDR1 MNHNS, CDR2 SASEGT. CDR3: CASSEGLASSIYEQYF. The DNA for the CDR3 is TGTGCCAGCAGTGAGGGACTAGCGAGCTCCATCTACGAGCAGTACTTC.

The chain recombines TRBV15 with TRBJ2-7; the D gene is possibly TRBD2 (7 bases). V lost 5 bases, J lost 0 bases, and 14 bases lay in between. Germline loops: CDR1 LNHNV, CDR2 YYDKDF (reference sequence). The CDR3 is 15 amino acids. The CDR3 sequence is CATSLRGGYSYEQYF. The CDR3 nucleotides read TGTGCCACCAGCTTGAGGGGGGGATACTCCTACGAGCAGTACTTC.

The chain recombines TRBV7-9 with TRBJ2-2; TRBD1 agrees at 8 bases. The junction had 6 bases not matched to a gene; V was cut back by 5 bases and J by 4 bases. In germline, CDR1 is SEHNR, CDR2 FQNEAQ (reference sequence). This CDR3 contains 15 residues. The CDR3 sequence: CASSLGQAGTGELFF. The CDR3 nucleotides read TGTGCCAGCAGCCTGGGACAGGCCGGCACCGGGGAGCTGTTTTTT.

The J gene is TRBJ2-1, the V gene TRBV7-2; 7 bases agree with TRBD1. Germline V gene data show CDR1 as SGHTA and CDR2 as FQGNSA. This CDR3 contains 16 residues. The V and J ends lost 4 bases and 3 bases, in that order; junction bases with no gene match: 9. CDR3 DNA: TGTGCCAGCAGCTACCATAGACAGGGATTCTACAATGAGCAGTTCTTC. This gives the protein CASSYHRQGFYNEQFF. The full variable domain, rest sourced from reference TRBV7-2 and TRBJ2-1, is GAGVSQSPSNKVTEKGKDVELRCDPISGHTALYWYRQSLGQGLEFLIYFQGNSAPDKSGLPSDRFSAERTGGSVSTLTIQRTQQEDSAVYLCASSYHRQGFYNEQFFGPGTRLTVL.